This paragraph covers one T cell receptor beta chain sequence. Its target antigen remains unknown. No base quality values were provided; no much bigger clone lies one nucleotide off. TCRbeta CDR3 regions were amplified from genomic DNA using the immunoSEQ Assay, a bias-controlled multiplex PCR. In the authors' own workflow: Within the assay, amplification of reference gene primers was used to estimate how many nucleated cells each sample contained. To quantify the absolute abundance of each unique TCRbeta CDR3 rearrangement, sequence reads were collapsed and filtered. For each sample, productive Simpson clonality was calculated as the square root of Simpson's diversity index across productive rearrangements. TCRdb re-hosts the immuneACCESS table, in-frame sequences only. Its copies lack some clones; in the studies checked, an unresolved V gene accounts for under half of them, and the cause for the rest is not known. Clone size and the V and J calls come from that table; the DNA yielded D and trimming. The sample contains fewer than 30,000 clones, roughly 93% of them found a single time. The ten top clones hold 0.8% to 0.9% of the sample.

At one collaborating source in Seattle, patients were enrolled during active infection and were followed longitudinally through the course of disease. Collaborating institutions collected whole blood in K2EDTA tubes following their own protocols. Collaborator samples were shipped for TCRbeta analysis as frozen whole blood, isolated PBMCs, or DNA extracted from either sample type. The source of the sample is a study of blood T cell repertoires in COVID-19 (dated by TCRdb to 2019 to 2021). For the study in its entirety: Samples from collaborators originated in the United States, Italy and Spain and spanned both the acute and convalescent phases of COVID-19. The sample metadata nearly always contained a de-identified subject ID, COVID-19 status, age in years and sex. Subjects who had been exposed to COVID-19, were actively infected with it, or had recovered from it provided the deeply sampled blood TCRbeta repertoires that made up the dataset. The repertoires were released in a freely available public database meant as a resource for research on the immune response to SARS-CoV-2. HLA class I and class II types, where available, came from metadata supplied by the sample provider rather than from assay-based typing. Samples came from the ongoing ImmuneRACE study (first 160 participants) plus 1,254 subjects from 6 global collaborators. The prospective study material was composed of cDNA or gDNA derived from T cells, B-cell-depleted T cells, or PBMCs. Results the study describes overall, beyond this receptor: Clinical and demographic metadata were provided uncurated, with the amount varying by source and participant.

The germline V gene provides CDR1 SGHTA and CDR2 FQGTGA. Spanning cysteine to phenylalanine, the CDR3 consists of 16 amino acids. CDR3 DNA only is kept here, 48 bases in frame from base 1. Compared with germline, V lacks 2 bases and J lacks 7 bases; bases without a gene match: 9. The source of this sequence is a woman in her 70s with COVID-19, enrolled during active disease. The V gene is TRBV7-3 and the J gene is TRBJ2-1, and 9 bases in between align with TRBD2. Sequenced material: peripheral blood. Read as DNA, the sequence is TGTGCCAGCAGCTTAGTAGCGGGAGATGGGTTGAATGAGCAGTTCTTC. Its amino acids are CASSLVAGDGLNEQFF.